The 2 T cell receptor beta chains presented below share a single source sample, sequenced in a study of shared T cell receptors in the human thymus. The method was immunoSEQ multiplex PCR; TCRdb's version includes in-frame clones alone and lacks a portion of them. The repertoire has 500,000 to 850,000 clones, more than 70% of them found once; the top ten carry over 0.008%. These records were also assigned to another study, of human thymus T cells.

Sequencing input: thymocytes. The receptors shown here come from a boy under three years old with a congenital heart defect.

The CDR3 is CVRSFPGLDSSYEQYF. The CDR3 nucleotides read TGTGTCAGAAGCTTCCCCGGACTAGATAGCTCCTACGAGCAGTACTTC. The J gene is TRBJ2-7, the V gene TRBV7-5; whether TRBD2, the table's D call, matches the DNA was not checked. TRBV7-5 represents a pseudogene. CDR3 size: 16 residues.

The chain is built from TRBV28 and TRBJ2-7, with D possibly matching TRBD1 (6 bases). Germline values: CDR1 MDHEN, CDR2 SYDVKM. This CDR3 contains 17 residues. Trimming cost V 0 bases and J 6 bases, with 21 bases left between them. The DNA for the CDR3 is TGTGCCAGCAGTTTATGCCCCCCGCAGGCAGGGGCCTGCGAGCAGTACTTC. This gives the protein CASSLCPPQAGACEQYF.